Presented here are 16 T cell receptor beta chains from one specimen sequenced in a study of T cell responses to AZD1222 COVID-19 vaccine. The data were produced by immunoSEQ multiplex PCR, yet TCRdb's version contains in-frame clones alone and is incomplete. The sample lists some 110,000 clones; about 91% were seen once. This sample comprised peripheral blood, obtained 28 days after the second AZD1222 dose. These receptors were taken from an adult who received the AZD1222 COVID-19 vaccine.

This clone was seen only a few times. The DNA for the CDR3 is TGTGCCAGTACTTCATTCTTGACAGTTGAAGCTTTCTTT. As protein: CASTSFLTVEAFF. The chain employs TRBV19 and TRBJ1-1, with D maybe TRBD1 (5 bases). The CDR3 has 13 amino acids. Germline V gives CDR1 LNHDA, CDR2 SQIVND (reference sequence). Trimming removed 7 bases from V and 7 bases from J, with 16 bases in between.

V is TRBV7-9 and J is TRBJ1-1; 7 bases match TRBD1. With V trimmed by 6 bases and J by 5 bases, 6 bases remained unmatched. The CDR3 extends over 13 amino acids. CDR1 is SEHNR and CDR2 is FQNEAQ in the germline V gene (reference sequence). The CDR3 protein is CASSMTGITEAFF. DNA of the CDR3: TGTGCCAGCAGTATGACAGGGATTACTGAAGCTTTCTTT.

The chain combines TRBV6-4 with TRBJ2-1, with 12 bases lining up with TRBD2. Germline V gene data show CDR1 as MRHNA and CDR2 as SNTAGT. V lost 6 bases, J lost 8 bases, and 8 bases stayed unmatched. The length of the CDR3 is 15 residues. The CDR3 DNA reads TGTGCCAGCAGCAAGGGACTAGCGGGTTTCGATGAGCAGTTCTTC. This gives the protein CASSKGLAGFDEQFF.

The rearrangement links TRBV29-1 to TRBJ1-2; 7 bases map to TRBD1. The ends lost 3 bases at V and 2 bases at J; junction bases unmatched: 6. The CDR3 contains 14 residues. Germline CDR1 and CDR2: SQVTM and ANQGSEA. CDR3 nucleotides: TGCAGCGTTGATAAGGGGGCAGGGAACTATGGCTACACCTTC. This encodes CSVDKGAGNYGYTF.

This clone was seen just once. The rearrangement links TRBV5-4 to TRBJ2-5, with 8 positions matching TRBD2. V lost 4 bases and J lost 3; bases outside the gene matches: 5. From germline, CDR1 is SGHNT and CDR2 YYREEE (reference sequence). The CDR3 contains 14 residues. The CDR3 nucleotides are TGTGCCAGCAGCCCACCGGGACTAGAAGAGACCCAGTACTTC. Translation gives CASSPPGLEETQYF.

V gene TRBV19 combines with J gene TRBJ1-2; no clear D. The CDR3 extends over 14 amino acids. Trimming removed 4 bases from V and 4 bases from J, with 13 bases in between. Germline-derived CDR1 and CDR2 are LNHDA and SQIVND (reference sequence). The CDR3 DNA reads as TGTGCCAGTAGTAGGACCGTGGCTAGCTATGGCTACACCTTC. Protein sequence: CASSRTVASYGYTF.

A few counts support this clone. The V call is TRBV27, the J call TRBJ1-2; 8 nucleotides agree with TRBD1. Germline V gene lookup returns CDR1 MNHEY and CDR2 SMNVEV (reference sequence). The CDR3 totals 15 residues. V shed 2 bases and J 4 bases; nucleotides not matched to a gene: 6. The CDR3 is CASSLQGAMGYGYTF. The CDR3 DNA reads as TGTGCCAGCAGTTTACAGGGGGCGATGGGCTATGGCTACACCTTC.

This chain links TRBV6-1 with TRBJ1-1; D might be TRBD1 (5 bases). The length of the CDR3 is 11 residues. Germline assignment: CDR1 MNHNS and CDR2 SASEGT. V was pared by 2 bases and J by 8 bases, with 6 bases between. The CDR3 nucleotides are TGTGCCAGCAGTGAATGGACAGAAGCTTTCTTT. Translated: CASSEWTEAFF.

The chain uses TRBV7-2 and TRBJ1-2; TRBD1 agrees at 7 bases. The V segment lost 5 bases and the J segment 6 bases; nucleotides outside the gene matches: 9. The CDR3 has 14 residues. Germline CDR1 reads SGHTA; CDR2 reads FQGNSA. Here the CDR3 DNA reads TGTGCCAGCAGCCCGGGACAGTGGGCGGATGGCTACACCTTC. Its protein is CASSPGQWADGYTF.

The V and J genes are TRBV4-1 and TRBJ2-1; D is unresolved. This CDR3 has 15 amino acids. CDR1 MGHRA and CDR2 YSYEKL come from the germline V gene. V lost 6 bases and J 0 bases, leaving 12 bases between the germline ends. This CDR3 reads CASRLTDGSYNEQFF. The CDR3 bases are TGCGCCAGCAGGCTAACCGACGGCTCCTACAATGAGCAGTTCTTC.

This clone appeared a single time. CDR3 amino acids: CASSIKTEVGYTF. The CDR3 nucleotides are TGTGCCAGTAGTATAAAGACAGAAGTTGGCTACACCTTC. The V and J genes are TRBV19 and TRBJ1-2; TRBD1 is a possible D gene (5 bases). V shed 2 bases and J shed 7 bases, with 11 bases lying between them. The CDR3 is made up of 13 amino acids. Per germline, CDR1 LNHDA and CDR2 SQIVND (reference sequence).

This chain joins TRBV15 and TRBJ1-4, with D possibly being TRBD1 (5 bases). Germline V CDR1 and CDR2: LNHNV, YYDKDF (reference sequence). V lost 0 bases, J lost 3 bases, and 11 bases lay in between. This CDR3 is built from 16 residues. As DNA, the CDR3 is TGTGCCACCAGCAGAGATTTCGGGGCCTCTAATGAAAAACTGTTTTTT. Protein sequence: CATSRDFGASNEKLFF.

The V and J genes are TRBV10-3 and TRBJ2-7; D is unclear. Trimming pared 1 base from V and 5 bases from J, leaving 12 bases between. This CDR3 spans 14 amino acids. CDR1 and CDR2 from the germline V gene are ENHRY and SYGVKD. The chain's CDR3 is CAISEYSEEDEQYF. CDR3 nucleotide sequence: TGTGCCATCAGTGAGTATTCGGAAGAGGACGAGCAGTACTTC.

This clone occurred once. This sequence joins TRBV6-1 and TRBJ2-7, with no clear D. Germline V gene data show CDR1 as MNHNS and CDR2 as SASEGT. CDR3 size: 15 residues. Trimming shortened V by 1 base and J by 4 bases, and 14 bases separated the two germline ends. The CDR3 spells CASSEGHSVLYEQYF. For the CDR3, the DNA is TGTGCCAGCAGTGAAGGACACAGCGTGTTGTACGAGCAGTACTTC.

This clone was seen a few times. The chain employs TRBV18 and TRBJ1-5; 9 nucleotides match TRBD1. The germline V gene has CDR1 KGHSH and CDR2 LQKENI. The CDR3 is 16 residues long. After removal of 4 bases from V and 0 bases from J, the junction contained 4 bases not matched to a gene. The CDR3, as DNA: TGTGCCAGCTCACGATCGACAGGGGGTAGCAATCAGCCCCAGCATTTT. Protein sequence: CASSRSTGGSNQPQHF.

The J gene is TRBJ2-3, the V gene TRBV7-3, with TRBD2 matching over 9 bases. CDR3 size: 15 residues. J lost 3 bases, V lost 5 bases, and 6 bases had no gene match. CDR1 and CDR2 from the germline V gene are SGHTA and FQGTGA. CDR3 nucleotide sequence: TGTGCCAGCAGCCCGTTAGCGGGAGTTACAGATACGCAGTATTTT. It encodes CASSPLAGVTDTQYF.